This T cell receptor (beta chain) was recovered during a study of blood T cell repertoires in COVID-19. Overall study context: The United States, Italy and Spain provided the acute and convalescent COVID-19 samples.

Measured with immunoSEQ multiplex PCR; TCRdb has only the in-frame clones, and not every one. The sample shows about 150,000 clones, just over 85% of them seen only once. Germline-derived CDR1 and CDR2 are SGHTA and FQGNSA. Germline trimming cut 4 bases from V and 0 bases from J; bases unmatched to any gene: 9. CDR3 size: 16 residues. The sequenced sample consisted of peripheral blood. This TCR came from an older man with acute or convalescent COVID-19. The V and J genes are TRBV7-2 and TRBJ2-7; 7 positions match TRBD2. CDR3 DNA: TGTGCCAGCAGCTCAGATAGCGGGTTTAGCTCCTACGAGCAGTACTTC. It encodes CASSSDSGFSSYEQYF.